The source of this T cell receptor (beta chain) is a study of blood T cell repertoires in COVID-19. Germline assignment: CDR1 SGHRS and CDR2 YFSETQ. The CDR3 extends over 18 amino acids. V was clipped by 2 bases and J by 0 bases; unmatched bases: 9. Clinical histories supplied by participants themselves formed the basis of cohort assignment. Sequencing used immunoSEQ multiplex PCR; TCRdb keeps in-frame clones, though not all of them. Here the sample spans around 250,000 clones, 88% being singletons. This TCR was sampled from a woman aged 40 to 49 with acute COVID-19. The genes are TRBV5-1 and TRBJ2-7; 12 bases map to TRBD2. The sample comprised PBMCs or T cells enriched from blood (not recorded which). CDR3: CASSFGQLAGGHSYEQYF. DNA of the CDR3: TGCGCCAGCAGCTTCGGACAACTAGCGGGAGGCCACTCCTACGAGCAGTACTTC.